This T cell receptor beta chain came from a study of cytomegalovirus exposure and HLA in healthy donors. Overall study results and limits: Cytomegalovirus-associated status was assigned to about 150 TCR beta chains. First-cohort TCR clusters were later found to tend to co-occur in the roughly 130 validation repertoires.

The approximately 130-subject validation cohort, separate from the roughly 700-subject first cohort, included the donors. Germline V gene sequence: CDR1 MNHEY, CDR2 SVGAGI. CDR3 length equals 14 residues. V shed 2 bases, J shed 7 bases, and the junction held 6 bases outside the gene matches. TCRdb keeps only in-frame clones here, not all; method: immunoSEQ multiplex PCR. Here the sample spans around 140,000 clones, more than 75% being singletons. For this clone: Its antigen is not identified.

This chain links TRBV6-5 with TRBJ2-5, with TRBD2 matching over 8 bases. The sequenced material came from PBMCs. The receptor's source is a man aged 18-30 years in good health and CMV-seropositive. The CDR3 DNA is TGTGCCAGCAGTTACAGGAGCGGGGGCGGGACCCAGTACTTC. It yields the protein CASSYRSGGGTQYF.